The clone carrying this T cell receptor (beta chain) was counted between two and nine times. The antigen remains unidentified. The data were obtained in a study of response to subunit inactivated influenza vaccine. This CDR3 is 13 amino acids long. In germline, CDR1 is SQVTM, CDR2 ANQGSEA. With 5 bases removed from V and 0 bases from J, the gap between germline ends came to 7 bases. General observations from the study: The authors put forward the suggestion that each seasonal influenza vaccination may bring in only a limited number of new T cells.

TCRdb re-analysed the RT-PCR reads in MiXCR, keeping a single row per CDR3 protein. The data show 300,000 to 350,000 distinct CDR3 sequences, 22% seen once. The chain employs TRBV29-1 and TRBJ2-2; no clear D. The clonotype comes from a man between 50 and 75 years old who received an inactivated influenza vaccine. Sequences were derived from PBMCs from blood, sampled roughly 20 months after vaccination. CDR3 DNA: TGCAGCGTTTTGGCCGCGAACACCGGGGAGCTGTTTTTT. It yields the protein CSVLAANTGELFF.